These T cell receptor beta chains were read from a single sample in a study of metastatic and nonmetastatic thyroid tumors. TCRdb re-processed the PCR reads through MiXCR. Of roughly 28,000 clones listed, around 24% are singletons. The sample was blood. All receptors come from a female donor with papillary thyroid cancer or a benign thyroid nodule (not recorded which). Some clones in this sample may be carry-over from other donors' samples. CDR3s include the opening cysteine and the closing phenylalanine or tryptophan. The order of the fields is clone size, J gene, D gene, V gene, CDR3 protein, CDR3 DNA. A D gene is named only where the DNA matches it firmly. Size is stated for part of the rows, as once, few or many counts, or as a class when the clone is expanded.

size: many
J: TRBJ2-7
D: TRBD2
V: TRBV5-4
CDR3: CASSSGLEVGEQYF
DNA: TGTGCCAGCAGCTCGGGACTAGAGGTGGGTGAGCAGTACTTC

size: NA
J: TRBJ2-5
D: NA
V: TRBV6-6
CDR3: CASIYAPRAIGLAKTQYF
DNA: TGTGCCAGCATTTACGCCCCGCGGGCTATCGGATTGGCGAAGACCCAGTACTTC

size: NA
J: TRBJ2-1
D: NA
V: TRBV20-1
CDR3: CSSHCKGHEQFF
DNA: TGCAGTTCCCACTGCAAGGGTCATGAGCAGTTCTTC

size: few
J: TRBJ2-1
D: TRBD2
V: TRBV24-1
CDR3: CATSGATSGKGPEQFF
DNA: TGTGCCACCAGTGGTGCGACTAGCGGGAAAGGGCCTGAGCAGTTCTTC

size: NA
J: TRBJ1-1
D: NA
V: TRBV6-1
CDR3: CASRSLTGTNTEAFF
DNA: TGCGCCAGCAGATCCCTCACAGGGACCAACACTGAAGCTTTCTTT

size: medium-sized
J: TRBJ2-1
D: TRBD1
V: TRBV12-5
CDR3: CASGLNRGAGMVSEQFF
DNA: TGTGCTAGTGGTTTGAACAGGGGGGCGGGTATGGTCAGTGAGCAGTTCTTC

size: NA
J: TRBJ1-4
D: NA
V: TRBV6-5
CDR3: CASSWTLSGNEKLFF
DNA: TGTGCCAGCAGTTGGACCCTATCAGGAAATGAAAAACTGTTTTTT

size: many
J: TRBJ2-6
D: NA
V: TRBV7-3
CDR3: CASSLNSRGSGANVLTF
DNA: TGTGCCAGCAGCTTAAACAGCCGTGGCTCTGGGGCCAACGTCCTGACTTTC

size: NA
J: TRBJ2-3
D: NA
V: TRBV28
CDR3: CASRAPGLSDTDTQYF
DNA: TGTGCCAGCAGGGCCCCTGGACTATCGGACACAGATACGCAGTATTTT

size: NA
J: TRBJ2-2
D: NA
V: TRBV27
CDR3: CSSSLRGGPGVVTGELFF
DNA: TGTTCCAGCAGTTTAAGGGGCGGACCAGGGGTGGTCACCGGGGAGCTGTTTTTT

size: medium-sized
J: TRBJ2-7
D: NA
V: TRBV28
CDR3: CASSRASYEQYF
DNA: TGTGCCAGCAGTAGGGCTTCCTACGAGCAGTACTTC

size: many
J: TRBJ2-3
D: NA
V: TRBV7-2
CDR3: CASSRMGSEGPQYF
DNA: TGTGCCAGCAGCCGGATGGGTAGCGAGGGCCCGCAGTATTTT

size: many
J: TRBJ2-3
D: TRBD2
V: TRBV13
CDR3: CASSLGGMSTDTQYF
DNA: TGTGCCAGCAGCTTGGGGGGGATGTCCACAGATACGCAGTATTTT

size: few
J: TRBJ1-2
D: TRBD1
V: TRBV12-3/TRBV12-4
CDR3: CASSLAGGGSYTF
DNA: TGTGCCAGCAGTTTAGCAGGGGGCGGAAGCTACACCTTC

size: NA
J: TRBJ1-1
D: TRBD1
V: TRBV20-1
CDR3: CSAKNRQGAAEAFF
DNA: TGCAGTGCTAAAAACCGACAGGGGGCGGCAGAAGCTTTCTTT

size: many
J: TRBJ2-3
D: NA
V: TRBV7-3
CDR3: CASSLGPTQDTQYF
DNA: TGTGCCAGCAGCCTCGGACCGACTCAGGATACGCAGTATTTT

size: NA
J: TRBJ2-2
D: TRBD2
V: TRBV6-4
CDR3: CASSVDGLAGEGELFF
DNA: TGTGCCAGCAGTGTCGACGGACTAGCGGGGGAAGGGGAGCTGTTTTTT

size: many
J: TRBJ1-6
D: NA
V: TRBV6-4
CDR3: CASRSDTNSPLHF
DNA: TGTGCCAGCAGGTCGGACACAAATTCACCCCTCCACTTT

size: NA
J: TRBJ2-1
D: TRBD2
V: TRBV5-1
CDR3: CASSYQTSLYNEQFF
DNA: TGCGCCAGCAGCTATCAGACTAGCCTCTACAATGAGCAGTTCTTC

size: few
J: TRBJ2-5
D: TRBD2
V: TRBV6-1
CDR3: CASSGQSGTSGWAFETQYF
DNA: TGTGCCAGCAGTGGACAGTCCGGGACTAGCGGGTGGGCTTTCGAGACCCAGTACTTC

size: NA
J: TRBJ2-4
D: TRBD2
V: TRBV12-3/TRBV12-4
CDR3: CASSLSALAGGPNKNIQYF
DNA: TGTGCCAGCAGTTTGTCTGCCCTAGCGGGAGGGCCTAACAAAAACATTCAGTACTTC

size: many
J: TRBJ1-1
D: NA
V: TRBV3-1
CDR3: CASSPRGRGAVSEAFF
DNA: TGTGCCAGCAGCCCAAGGGGACGCGGGGCGGTTTCTGAAGCTTTCTTT

size: NA
J: TRBJ1-3
D: NA
V: TRBV18
CDR3: CASSPGVSGNTIYF
DNA: TGTGCCAGCTCACCGGGAGTCTCTGGAAACACCATATATTTT

size: once
J: TRBJ2-3
D: NA
V: TRBV25-1
CDR3: CASSVVHRADTQYF
DNA: TGTGCCAGCTCTGTAGTTCACCGGGCAGATACGCAGTATTTT

size: many
J: TRBJ2-1
D: NA
V: TRBV3-1
CDR3: CASSPTSTPQGEQFF
DNA: TGTGCCAGCAGCCCTACTAGCACCCCCCAGGGCGAGCAGTTCTTC

size: NA
J: TRBJ2-7
D: NA
V: TRBV20-1
CDR3: CSAPRGGTSYEQYF
DNA: TGCAGTGCTCCGAGGGGGGGGACCTCCTACGAGCAGTACTTC

size: many
J: TRBJ1-1
D: NA
V: TRBV7-6
CDR3: CASSFLRGNTEAFF
DNA: TGTGCCAGCAGCTTCCTGAGGGGCAACACTGAAGCTTTCTTT

size: NA
J: TRBJ1-2
D: NA
V: TRBV30
CDR3: CAWSVWDAANYGYTF
DNA: TGTGCCTGGAGTGTTTGGGATGCTGCTAACTATGGCTACACCTTC

size: NA
J: TRBJ2-2
D: NA
V: TRBV7-9
CDR3: CASSHPGANTGELFF
DNA: TGTGCCAGCAGCCACCCCGGGGCGAACACCGGGGAGCTGTTTTTT

size: NA
J: TRBJ2-5
D: NA
V: TRBV24-1
CDR3: CATSPRTRLKETQYF
DNA: TGTGCCACCAGTCCCCGGACACGGCTAAAAGAGACCCAGTACTTC

size: NA
J: TRBJ1-5
D: NA
V: TRBV20-1
CDR3: CSACEGAQHF
DNA: TGCAGTGCTTGTGAGGGTGCCCAGCATTTT

size: NA
J: TRBJ1-6
D: TRBD1
V: TRBV20-1
CDR3: CSVDGQGSSPLHF
DNA: TGCAGTGTCGACGGACAGGGGTCTTCACCCCTCCACTTT

size: NA
J: TRBJ2-7
D: NA
V: TRBV11-2
CDR3: CASSQAEQYF
DNA: TGTGCCAGCAGCCAGGCGGAGCAGTACTTC

size: few
J: TRBJ2-2
D: TRBD1
V: TRBV19
CDR3: CASRQGYTGQLFF
DNA: TGTGCCAGTCGACAGGGGTACACCGGGCAGCTGTTTTTC

size: many
J: TRBJ1-4
D: NA
V: TRBV12-3/TRBV12-4
CDR3: CASSFIGSEKLFF
DNA: TGTGCCAGCAGTTTCATTGGTTCTGAAAAACTGTTTTTT

size: many
J: TRBJ2-1
D: NA
V: TRBV19
CDR3: CASSKGRDNEQFF
DNA: TGTGCCAGTAGTAAAGGTCGAGACAATGAGCAGTTCTTC

size: many
J: TRBJ2-2
D: NA
V: TRBV25-1
CDR3: CASSRIGDVSNTGELFF
DNA: TGTGCCAGCTCCCGAATAGGAGACGTATCGAACACCGGGGAGCTGTTTTTT

size: NA
J: TRBJ2-1
D: TRBD2
V: TRBV30
CDR3: CAWSGTWGLADNEQFF
DNA: TGTGCCTGGAGCGGGACTTGGGGACTAGCGGACAATGAGCAGTTCTTC

size: NA
J: TRBJ2-7
D: TRBD1
V: TRBV20-1
CDR3: CSGEDRGYEQYF
DNA: TGCAGTGGCGAGGACAGGGGCTACGAGCAGTACTTC

size: many
J: TRBJ1-2
D: NA
V: TRBV20-1
CDR3: CSAKGGINYGYTF
DNA: TGCAGTGCTAAAGGGGGGATTAACTATGGCTACACCTTC

size: NA
J: TRBJ2-1
D: NA
V: TRBV5-1
CDR3: CASSLTPSSYNEQFF
DNA: TGCGCCAGCAGCTTGACTCCGAGCTCCTACAATGAGCAGTTCTTC

size: many
J: TRBJ1-5
D: NA
V: TRBV10-1
CDR3: CAIQRRGAPNQPQHF
DNA: TGCGCCATCCAAAGAAGGGGGGCGCCGAATCAGCCCCAGCATTTT

size: NA
J: TRBJ2-1
D: TRBD2
V: TRBV20-1
CDR3: CSASSGSGGNEQFF
DNA: TGCAGTGCTAGCTCTGGTAGCGGGGGAAATGAGCAGTTCTTC

size: NA
J: TRBJ2-2
D: NA
V: TRBV12-3/TRBV12-4
CDR3: CASSPGRGTGELFF
DNA: TGTGCCAGCAGTCCGGGACGAGGAACCGGGGAGCTGTTTTTT

size: once
J: TRBJ2-1
D: TRBD2
V: TRBV7-8
CDR3: CASSLMLAGGNEQFF
DNA: TGTGCCAGCAGCTTAATGCTAGCGGGAGGCAATGAGCAGTTCTTC

size: few
J: TRBJ2-3
D: NA
V: TRBV6-1
CDR3: CASRMGTDTDTQYF
DNA: TGTGCCAGCAGAATGGGAACAGACACAGATACGCAGTATTTT

size: NA
J: TRBJ2-3
D: NA
V: TRBV4-3
CDR3: CASSHSQPYTDTQYF
DNA: TGCGCCAGCAGCCATTCACAGCCTTACACAGATACGCAGTATTTT

size: many
J: TRBJ1-5
D: TRBD1
V: TRBV28
CDR3: CASSLFSGGYQPQHF
DNA: TGTGCCAGCAGTTTATTCTCAGGGGGCTATCAGCCCCAGCATTTT

size: NA
J: TRBJ2-1
D: TRBD2
V: TRBV24-1
CDR3: CATSSSGTSGYNEQFF
DNA: TGTGCCACCAGTTCGTCCGGGACTAGCGGTTACAATGAGCAGTTCTTC

size: NA
J: TRBJ1-5
D: TRBD1
V: TRBV19
CDR3: CASSIKQGGKPQHF
DNA: TGTGCCAGTTCAATTAAACAGGGGGGGAAGCCCCAGCATTTT

size: few
J: TRBJ2-7
D: NA
V: TRBV29-1
CDR3: CSVANRDSYEQYF
DNA: TGCAGCGTTGCCAACAGGGACTCCTACGAGCAGTACTTC

size: many
J: TRBJ1-1
D: NA
V: TRBV29-1
CDR3: CSVRNPEAFF
DNA: TGCAGCGTTAGGAATCCTGAAGCTTTCTTT

size: few
J: TRBJ2-5
D: TRBD1
V: TRBV6-1
CDR3: CASSDPPEGAGETKYF
DNA: TGTGCCAGCAGTGATCCTCCTGAGGGGGCTGGAGAGACCAAGTACTTC

size: NA
J: TRBJ1-1
D: NA
V: TRBV20-1
CDR3: CSARDWGGTWAFF
DNA: TGCAGTGCTAGAGATTGGGGGGGTACTTGGGCTTTCTTT

size: few
J: TRBJ2-2
D: TRBD1
V: TRBV25-1
CDR3: CASSGQGATGELFF
DNA: TGTGCCAGCAGCGGGCAGGGGGCTACCGGGGAGCTGTTTTTT

size: NA
J: TRBJ2-2
D: TRBD2
V: TRBV6-1
CDR3: CASSLAETGELFF
DNA: TGTGCCAGCAGTCTAGCGGAAACCGGGGAGCTGTTTTTT

size: medium-sized
J: TRBJ2-7
D: NA
V: TRBV3-1
CDR3: CASSQVEGAKQYF
DNA: TGTGCCAGCAGCCAAGTAGAAGGGGCCAAGCAGTACTTC

size: medium-sized
J: TRBJ2-7
D: TRBD1
V: TRBV18
CDR3: CASSQGQDRGSYEQYF
DNA: TGTGCCAGCTCACAGGGACAGGATCGGGGATCCTACGAGCAGTACTTC

size: medium-sized
J: TRBJ1-5
D: NA
V: TRBV6-1
CDR3: CASSEERSQPQHF
DNA: TGTGCCAGCAGTGAAGAGAGGAGTCAGCCCCAGCATTTT